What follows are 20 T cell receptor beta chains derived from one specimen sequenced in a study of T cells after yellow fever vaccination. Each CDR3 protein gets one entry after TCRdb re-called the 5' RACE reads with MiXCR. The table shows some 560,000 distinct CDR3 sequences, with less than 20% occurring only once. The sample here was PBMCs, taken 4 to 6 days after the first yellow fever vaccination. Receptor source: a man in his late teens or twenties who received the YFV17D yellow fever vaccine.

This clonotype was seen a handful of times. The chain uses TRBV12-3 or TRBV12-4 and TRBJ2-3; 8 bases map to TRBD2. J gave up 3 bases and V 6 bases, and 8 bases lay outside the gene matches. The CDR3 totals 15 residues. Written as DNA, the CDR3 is TGTGCCAGCAGATCAACGGGGGGGGGGACAGATACGCAGTATTTT. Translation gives CASRSTGGGTDTQYF.

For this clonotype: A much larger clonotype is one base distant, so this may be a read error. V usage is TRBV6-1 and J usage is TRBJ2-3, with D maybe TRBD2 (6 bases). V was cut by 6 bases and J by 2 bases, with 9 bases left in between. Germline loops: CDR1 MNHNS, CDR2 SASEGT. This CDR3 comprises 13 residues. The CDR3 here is CASRGGTTDTQYF. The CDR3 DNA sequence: TGTGCCAGCAGAGGAGGGACCACAGATACGCAGTATTTT.

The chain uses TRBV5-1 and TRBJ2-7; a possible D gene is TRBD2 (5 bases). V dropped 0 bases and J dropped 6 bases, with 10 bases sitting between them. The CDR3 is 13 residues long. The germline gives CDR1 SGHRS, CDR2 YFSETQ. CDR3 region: CASSLGNGGEQYF. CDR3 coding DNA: TGCGCCAGCAGCTTGGGAAACGGAGGCGAGCAGTACTTC.

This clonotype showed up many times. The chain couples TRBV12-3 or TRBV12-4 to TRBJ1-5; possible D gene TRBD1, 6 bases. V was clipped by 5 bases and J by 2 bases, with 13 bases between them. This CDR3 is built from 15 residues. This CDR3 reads CASSGRGIGNQPQHF. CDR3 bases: TGTGCCAGCAGTGGCAGGGGTATCGGCAATCAGCCCCAGCATTTT.

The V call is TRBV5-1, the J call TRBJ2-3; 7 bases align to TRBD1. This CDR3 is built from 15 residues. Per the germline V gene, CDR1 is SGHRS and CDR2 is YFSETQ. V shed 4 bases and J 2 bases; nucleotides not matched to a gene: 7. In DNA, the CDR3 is TGCGCCAGCAGCCTGCCGGGACAGTACACAGATACGCAGTATTTT. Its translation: CASSLPGQYTDTQYF. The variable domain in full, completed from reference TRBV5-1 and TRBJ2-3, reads KAGVTQTPRYLIKTRGQQVTLSCSPISGHRSVSWYQQTPGQGLQFLFEYFSETQRNKGNFPGRFSGRQFSNSRSEMNVSTLELGDSALYLCASSLPGQYTDTQYFGPGTRLTVL.

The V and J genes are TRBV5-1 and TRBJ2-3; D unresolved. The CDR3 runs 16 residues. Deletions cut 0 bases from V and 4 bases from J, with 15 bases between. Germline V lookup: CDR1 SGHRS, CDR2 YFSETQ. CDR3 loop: CASSLGTDPLADTQYF. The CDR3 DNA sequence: TGCGCCAGCAGCTTGGGGACGGACCCCCTCGCAGATACGCAGTATTTT. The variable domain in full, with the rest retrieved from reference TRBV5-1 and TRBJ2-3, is KAGVTQTPRYLIKTRGQQVTLSCSPISGHRSVSWYQQTPGQGLQFLFEYFSETQRNKGNFPGRFSGRQFSNSRSEMNVSTLELGDSALYLCASSLGTDPLADTQYFGPGTRLTVL.

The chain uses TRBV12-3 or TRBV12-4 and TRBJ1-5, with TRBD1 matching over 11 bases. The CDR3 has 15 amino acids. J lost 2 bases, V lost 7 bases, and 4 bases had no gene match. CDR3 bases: TGTGCCAGCACCCCGGGACAGGGGGGCAATCAGCCCCAGCATTTT. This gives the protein CASTPGQGGNQPQHF.

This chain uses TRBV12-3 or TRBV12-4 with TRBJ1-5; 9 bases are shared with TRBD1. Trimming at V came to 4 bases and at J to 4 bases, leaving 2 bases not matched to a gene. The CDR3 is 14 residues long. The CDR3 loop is CASSWTGANQPQHF. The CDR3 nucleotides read TGTGCCAGCAGTTGGACAGGGGCAAATCAGCCCCAGCATTTT.

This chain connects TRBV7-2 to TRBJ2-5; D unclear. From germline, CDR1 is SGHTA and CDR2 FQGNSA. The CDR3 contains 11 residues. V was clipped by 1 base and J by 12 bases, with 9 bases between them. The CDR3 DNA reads TGTGCCAGCAGCTTAGAGTCTCCGGAGTACTTC. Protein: CASSLESPEYF.

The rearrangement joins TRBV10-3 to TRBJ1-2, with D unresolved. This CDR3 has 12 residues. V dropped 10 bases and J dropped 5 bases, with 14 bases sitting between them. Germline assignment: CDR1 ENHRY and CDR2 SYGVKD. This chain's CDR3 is CATQSRAYGYTF. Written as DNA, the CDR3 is TGTGCCACCCAGTCTCGGGCTTATGGCTACACCTTC.

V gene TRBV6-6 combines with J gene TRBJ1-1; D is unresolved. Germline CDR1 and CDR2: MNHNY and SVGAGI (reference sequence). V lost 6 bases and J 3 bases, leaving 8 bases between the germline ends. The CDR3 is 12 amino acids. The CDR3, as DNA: TGTGCCAGCAGAGTCGGGGACACTGAAGCTTTCTTT. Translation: CASRVGDTEAFF.

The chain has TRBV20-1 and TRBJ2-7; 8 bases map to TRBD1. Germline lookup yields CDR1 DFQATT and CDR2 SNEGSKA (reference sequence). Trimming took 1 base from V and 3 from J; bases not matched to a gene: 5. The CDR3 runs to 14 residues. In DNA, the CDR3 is TGCAGTGCTAGAGTACAGGGGGGAAGCTACGAGCAGTACGTC. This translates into CSARVQGGSYEQYV.

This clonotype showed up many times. The CDR3 reads CAISDGPLAGYTF. In nucleotides, the CDR3 is TGTGCCATCAGTGACGGACCCCTCGCTGGCTACACCTTC. The V gene is TRBV10-3, the J gene TRBJ1-2; D uncertain. V was cut by 3 bases and J by 7 bases, with 12 bases left in between. There are 13 residues in the CDR3. The germline CDR1 and CDR2 sequences are ENHRY and SYGVKD.

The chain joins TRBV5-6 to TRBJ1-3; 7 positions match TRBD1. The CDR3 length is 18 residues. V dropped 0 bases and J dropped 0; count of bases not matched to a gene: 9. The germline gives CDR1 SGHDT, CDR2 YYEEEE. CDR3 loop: CASSLVSTGYRSGNTIYF. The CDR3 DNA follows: TGTGCCAGCAGCTTGGTCTCGACAGGGTACCGCTCTGGAAACACCATATATTTT.

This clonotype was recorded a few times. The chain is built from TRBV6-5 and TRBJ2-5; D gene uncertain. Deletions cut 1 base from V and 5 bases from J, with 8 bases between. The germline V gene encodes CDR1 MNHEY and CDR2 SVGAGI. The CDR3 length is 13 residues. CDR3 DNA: TGTGCCAGCAGTTACTGGGAAGGCGAGACCCAGTACTTC. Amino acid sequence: CASSYWEGETQYF.

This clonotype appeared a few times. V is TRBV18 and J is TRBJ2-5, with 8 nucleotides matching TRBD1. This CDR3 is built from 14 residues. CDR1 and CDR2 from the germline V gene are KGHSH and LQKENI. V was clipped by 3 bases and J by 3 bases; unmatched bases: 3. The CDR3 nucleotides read TGTGCCAGCTCACCTACAGGGGGTGAAGAGACCCAGTACTTC. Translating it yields CASSPTGGEETQYF.

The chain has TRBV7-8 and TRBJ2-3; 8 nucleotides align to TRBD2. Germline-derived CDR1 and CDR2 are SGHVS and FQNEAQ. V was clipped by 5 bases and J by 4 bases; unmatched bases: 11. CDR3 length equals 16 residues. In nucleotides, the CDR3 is TGTGCCAGCAGCCTCTGGAGGCGGGGGGCGGCAGATACGCAGTATTTT. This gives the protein CASSLWRRGAADTQYF.

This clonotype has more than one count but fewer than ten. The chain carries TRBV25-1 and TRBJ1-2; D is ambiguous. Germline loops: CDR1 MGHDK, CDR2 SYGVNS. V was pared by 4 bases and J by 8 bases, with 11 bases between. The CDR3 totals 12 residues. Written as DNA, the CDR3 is TGTGCCAGCAGTGGACGCCTTGGCGGCTACACCTTC. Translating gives CASSGRLGGYTF.

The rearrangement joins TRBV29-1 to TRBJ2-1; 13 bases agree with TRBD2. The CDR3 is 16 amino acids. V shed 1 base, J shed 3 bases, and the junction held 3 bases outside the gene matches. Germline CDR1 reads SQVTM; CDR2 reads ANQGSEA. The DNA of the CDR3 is TGCAGCGTTGAAGGGACTAGCGGGGGAGACTACAATGAGCAGTTCTTC. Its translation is CSVEGTSGGDYNEQFF.

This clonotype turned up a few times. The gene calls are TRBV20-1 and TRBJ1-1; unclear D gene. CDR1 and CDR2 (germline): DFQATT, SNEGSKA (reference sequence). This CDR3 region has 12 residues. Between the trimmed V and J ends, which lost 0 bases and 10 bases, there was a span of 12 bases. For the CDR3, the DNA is TGCAGTGCTAGAGACCAGGCTACCTCAGCTTTCTTT. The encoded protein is CSARDQATSAFF.